The T cell receptor beta chain described here comes from a study of blood T cell repertoires in COVID-19. Whole-study context: The United States, Italy and Spain provided the acute and convalescent COVID-19 samples. In each case, the material was cDNA or gDNA derived from T cells, B-cell-depleted T cells, or PBMCs.

The authors' processing: Reference gene primer amplification yielded estimated nucleated cell counts. Measured with immunoSEQ multiplex PCR; TCRdb has only the in-frame clones, and not every one. The DNA was the basis for D and trimming; V, J and clone size are from that table. The sample has approximately 200,000 clones; 70% to 90% are singletons. Germline assignment: CDR1 SGHNT and CDR2 YYREEE (reference sequence). CDR3 length equals 14 residues. V lost 3 bases, J lost 1 base, and 11 bases lay in between. Sequenced input: peripheral blood. The rearrangement uses TRBV5-4 and TRBJ2-7; D is perhaps TRBD2 (6 bases). The source is a human donor with active or convalescent COVID-19. The donor label of this sample is uncertain. CDR3 residues: CASSSWGVSYEQYF. The CDR3 nucleotides are TGTGCCAGCAGCTCTTGGGGGGTTTCCTACGAGCAGTACTTC.